Below, one T cell receptor (beta chain) is given with its context. Its antigen is as yet unknown. Using immunoSEQ multiplex PCR, the repertoire was profiled, and TCRdb retains in-frame clones only, with some absent. The sample lists approximately 250,000 clones, around nine tenths occurring once. The source of the sample is a study of Ad26.COV2.S vaccination and SARS-CoV-2 variants. The V and J ends lost 3 bases and 7 bases respectively, with 10 bases between them. Germline loops: CDR1 MNHEY, CDR2 SVGAGI. The CDR3 runs 13 residues. Broader study findings: Measurements of TCR breadth and depth may have given underestimates of the total T cell responses. While placebo recipients had lower spike-specific TCR breadth, vaccine recipients had more.

The treatment denotes: around 19 received Ad26.COV2.S at low or high dose, single or two shots; several received placebo; per-sample allocation not given. The study sampled participants on day 63 after the first vaccine or placebo injection. Wuhan-strain spike was delivered by a replication-incompetent Ad26 vector. The clonotype originates from a person aged 18-60 years who received the Ad26.COV2.S COVID-19 vaccine or a placebo. The sample consisted of peripheral blood, taken in a trial of Ad26.COV2.S vaccine versus placebo. V is TRBV6-5 and J is TRBJ1-5; no reliable D call. CDR3 amino acids: CASSYRGNQPQHF. CDR3 DNA sequence: TGTGCCAGCAGTTATCGGGGAAACCAGCCCCAGCATTTT.